A selection of T cell receptor beta chains follows, all from one sample in a study of shared clonotypes between healthy human individuals. Repertoires were generated with immunoSEQ multiplex PCR, while TCRdb's copy carries only in-frame clones and drops some. Of 2 million or so clones detected, 95% appear once; the ten largest clones hold approximately 0.13%. Sequencing was performed on naive CD4+ T cells sorted from blood. These receptors originate from a young man in good health. The CDR3 runs from the conserved cysteine through the conserved F or W. The D gene is left open where the match is weak. Where a row states a size, it is once, few, many or the class of an expanded clone; other rows omit it.

v_call	clone_size	j_call	d_call	cdr3_nt	cdr3_aa
TRBV7-9	-	TRBJ1-2	TRBD1	TGTGCCAGCAACCTACAGGGGGTCGGCTATGGCTACACCTTC	CASNLQGVGYGYTF
TRBV15	once	TRBJ2-7	TRBD1	TGTGCCACCAGCAGAAACCAGGGGGCGGGGGAGCAGTACTTC	CATSRNQGAGEQYF
TRBV28	few	TRBJ1-6	TRBD1	TGTGCCAGCCGAAGGACAGGGAAGGGTTCACCCCTCCACTTT	CASRRTGKGSPLHF
TRBV6-6	once	TRBJ1-4	-	TGTGCCAGCAAATTCGGGCAGACGGCAAAACTGTTTTTT	CASKFGQTAKLFF
TRBV2	-	TRBJ1-5	TRBD1	TGTGCCAGCAGGGCCGACAGGGTGAGCAATCAGCCCCAGCATTTT	CASRADRVSNQPQHF
TRBV7-2	-	TRBJ2-2	TRBD2	TGTGCCAGCAGCGACCGGACTAGCAGGGAGCTGTTTTTT	CASSDRTSRELFF
TRBV10-3	-	TRBJ2-5	-	TGTGCCATCGAAGGGGCCCCGGGAGAGACCCAGTACTTC	CAIEGAPGETQYF
TRBV2	-	TRBJ2-7	TRBD1	TGTGCCAGCAGTGCGGACAGGGGGCGCGGCTCCTACGAGCAGTACTTC	CASSADRGRGSYEQYF
TRBV28	-	TRBJ1-2	TRBD1	TGTGCCAGCAGTAGAGGACCGGGACAGGGGAACTATGGCTACACCTTC	CASSRGPGQGNYGYTF
TRBV19	once	TRBJ2-1	TRBD1	TGTGCCAGTAGAGCTAGGACAGGAGCCTACAATGAGCAGTTCTTC	CASRARTGAYNEQFF
TRBV2	-	TRBJ1-1	-	TGTGCCAGCGGGAGGGGGATCAGGTTGACTGAAGCTTTCTTT	CASGRGIRLTEAFF
TRBV7-9	-	TRBJ1-2	-	TGTGCCAGCAGCTTAGCGGGGCAGGCTAACTATGGCTACACCTTC	CASSLAGQANYGYTF
TRBV6-5	-	TRBJ2-3	-	TGTGCCAGCAGTCGGGACAATTACCTCTATCCGCAGTATTTT	CASSRDNYLYPQYF
TRBV15	-	TRBJ1-5	TRBD1	TGTGCCACCAGCAGGTGGGACAGGGAAGGGAATCAGCCCCAGCATTTT	CATSRWDREGNQPQHF
TRBV5-1	-	TRBJ1-1	-	TGCGCCAGCAGCATAGGTAACACTGAAGCTTTCTTT	CASSIGNTEAFF
TRBV30	-	TRBJ2-1	-	TGTGCCTGGAGTTTGGGGGGAGTCAACAATGAGCAGTTCTTC	CAWSLGGVNNEQFF
TRBV6-5	-	TRBJ2-7	-	TGTGCCAGCAGTGCTTCCGACTACGAGCAGTACTTC	CASSASDYEQYF
TRBV6-1	-	TRBJ2-3	TRBD1	TGTGCCAGCAGTGGCGGACAGGGGAGAGCGACAGATACGCAGTATTTT	CASSGGQGRATDTQYF
TRBV7-9	-	TRBJ2-5	-	TGTGCCAGCAGCTTGTTGGCCCCGAGGGGGGAGACCCAGTACTTC	CASSLLAPRGETQYF
TRBV19	-	TRBJ2-7	TRBD2	TGTGCCAGTAGTATAGATAGGGATACTAGCGTTTCTACCTACGAGCAGTACTTC	CASSIDRDTSVSTYEQYF
TRBV5-1	-	TRBJ2-7	TRBD1	TGCGCCAGCAGCGAAGGACAGGGGACGTCGTACGAGCAGTACTTC	CASSEGQGTSYEQYF
TRBV6-4	-	TRBJ2-3	TRBD2	TGTGCCAGCAGCCGGGAGGCCACAGATACGCAGTATTTT	CASSREATDTQYF